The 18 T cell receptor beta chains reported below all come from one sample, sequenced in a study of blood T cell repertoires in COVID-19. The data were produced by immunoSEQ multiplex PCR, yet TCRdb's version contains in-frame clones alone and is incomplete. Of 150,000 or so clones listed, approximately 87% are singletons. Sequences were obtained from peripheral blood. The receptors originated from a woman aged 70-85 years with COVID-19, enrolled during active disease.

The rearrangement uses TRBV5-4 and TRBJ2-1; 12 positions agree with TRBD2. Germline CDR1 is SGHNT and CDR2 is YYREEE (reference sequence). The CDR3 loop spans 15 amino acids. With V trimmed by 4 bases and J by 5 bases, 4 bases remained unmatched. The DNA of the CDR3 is TGTGCCAGCAGCCGGACTAGCGGGGCCCACAATGAGCAGTTCTTC. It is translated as CASSRTSGAHNEQFF.

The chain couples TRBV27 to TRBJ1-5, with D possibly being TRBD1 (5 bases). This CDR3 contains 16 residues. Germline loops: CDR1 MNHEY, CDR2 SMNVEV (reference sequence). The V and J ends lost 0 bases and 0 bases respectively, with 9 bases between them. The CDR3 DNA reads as TGTGCCAGCAGTTTATCGGGGCACCCTAGCAATCAGCCCCAGCATTTT. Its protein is CASSLSGHPSNQPQHF.

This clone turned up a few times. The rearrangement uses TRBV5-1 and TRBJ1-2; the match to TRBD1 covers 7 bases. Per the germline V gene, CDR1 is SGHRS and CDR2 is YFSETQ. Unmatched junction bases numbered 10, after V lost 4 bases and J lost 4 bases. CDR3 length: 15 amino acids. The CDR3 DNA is TGCGCCAGCAGCAATTACAGGGGAAAAGGCTATGGCTACACCTTC. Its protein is CASSNYRGKGYGYTF.

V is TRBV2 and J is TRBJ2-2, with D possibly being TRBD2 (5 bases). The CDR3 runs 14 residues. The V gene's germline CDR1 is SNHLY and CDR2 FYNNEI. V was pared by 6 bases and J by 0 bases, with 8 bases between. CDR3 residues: CASRGLTNTGELFF. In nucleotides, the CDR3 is TGTGCCAGCAGAGGACTGACGAACACCGGGGAGCTGTTTTTT.

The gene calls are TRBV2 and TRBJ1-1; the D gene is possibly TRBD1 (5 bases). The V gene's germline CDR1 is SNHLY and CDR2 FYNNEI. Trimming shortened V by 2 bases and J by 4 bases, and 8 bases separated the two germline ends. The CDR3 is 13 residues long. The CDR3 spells CASSEWGPTEAFF. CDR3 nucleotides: TGTGCCAGCAGTGAATGGGGCCCCACTGAAGCTTTCTTT.

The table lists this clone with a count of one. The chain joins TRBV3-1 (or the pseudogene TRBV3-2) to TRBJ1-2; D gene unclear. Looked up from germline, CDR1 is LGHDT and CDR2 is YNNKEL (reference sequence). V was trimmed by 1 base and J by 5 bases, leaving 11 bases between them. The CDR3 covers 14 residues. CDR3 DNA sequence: TGTGCCAGCAGCCAAGCAGGCAGGAGGTATGGCTACACCTTC. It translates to CASSQAGRRYGYTF.

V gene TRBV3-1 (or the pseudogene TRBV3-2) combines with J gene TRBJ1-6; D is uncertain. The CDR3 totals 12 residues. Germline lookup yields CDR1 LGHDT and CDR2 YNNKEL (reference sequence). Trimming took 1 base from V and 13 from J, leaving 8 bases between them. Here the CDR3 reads CASSQGATPLHF. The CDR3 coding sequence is TGTGCCAGCAGCCAAGGGGCGACGCCCCTCCACTTT.

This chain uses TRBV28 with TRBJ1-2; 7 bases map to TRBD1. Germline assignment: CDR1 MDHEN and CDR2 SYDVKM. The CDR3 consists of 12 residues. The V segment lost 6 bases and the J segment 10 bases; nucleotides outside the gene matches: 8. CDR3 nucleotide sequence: TGTGCCAGCAGAAGGAACAGGGGAAACTACACCTTC. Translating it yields CASRRNRGNYTF.

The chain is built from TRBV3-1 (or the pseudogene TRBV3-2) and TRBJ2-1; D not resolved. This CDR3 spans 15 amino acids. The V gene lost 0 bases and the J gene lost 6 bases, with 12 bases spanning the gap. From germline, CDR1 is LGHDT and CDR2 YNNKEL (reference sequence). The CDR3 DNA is TGTGCCAGCAGCCAAGATGAAGAGTTTGGCAATGAGCAGTTCTTC. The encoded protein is CASSQDEEFGNEQFF.

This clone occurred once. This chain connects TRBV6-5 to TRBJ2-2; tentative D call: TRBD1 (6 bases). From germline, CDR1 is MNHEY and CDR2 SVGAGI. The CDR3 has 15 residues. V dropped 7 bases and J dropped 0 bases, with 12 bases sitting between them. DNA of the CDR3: TGTGCCAGCAAATGGGGGACACCGAACACCGGGGAGCTGTTTTTT. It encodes CASKWGTPNTGELFF.

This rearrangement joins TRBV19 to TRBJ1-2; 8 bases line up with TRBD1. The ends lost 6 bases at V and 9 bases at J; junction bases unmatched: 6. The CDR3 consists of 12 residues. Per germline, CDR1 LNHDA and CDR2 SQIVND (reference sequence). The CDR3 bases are TGTGCCAGTAGGCAGGACAGGGAGAGCTACACCTTC. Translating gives CASRQDRESYTF.

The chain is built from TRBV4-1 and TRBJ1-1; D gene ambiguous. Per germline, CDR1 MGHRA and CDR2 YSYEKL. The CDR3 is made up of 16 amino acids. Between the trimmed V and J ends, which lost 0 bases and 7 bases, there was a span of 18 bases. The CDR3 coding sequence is TGCGCCAGCAGCCAAGATTGGGAGCTCCGGGCGGTTGAAGCTTTCTTT. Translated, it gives CASSQDWELRAVEAFF.

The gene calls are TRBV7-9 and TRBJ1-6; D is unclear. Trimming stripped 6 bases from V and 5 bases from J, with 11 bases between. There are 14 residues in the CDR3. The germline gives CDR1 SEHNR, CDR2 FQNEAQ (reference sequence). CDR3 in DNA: TGTGCCAGCAGGTCAGACGGGGATAATTCACCCCTCCACTTT. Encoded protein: CASRSDGDNSPLHF.

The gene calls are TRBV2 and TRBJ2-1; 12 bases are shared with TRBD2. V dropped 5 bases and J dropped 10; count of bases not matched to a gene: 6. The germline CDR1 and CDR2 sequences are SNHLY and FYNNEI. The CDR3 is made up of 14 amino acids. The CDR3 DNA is TGTGCCAGCAGTCGGACTAGCGGGGTAGGGGAGCAGTTCTTC. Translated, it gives CASSRTSGVGEQFF.

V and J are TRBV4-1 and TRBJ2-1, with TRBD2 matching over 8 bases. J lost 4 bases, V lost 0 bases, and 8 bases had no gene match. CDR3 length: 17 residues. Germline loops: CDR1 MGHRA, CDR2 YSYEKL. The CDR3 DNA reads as TGCGCCAGCAGCCAAGATTTGAGCGGGGGTCAATACAATGAGCAGTTCTTC. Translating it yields CASSQDLSGGQYNEQFF.

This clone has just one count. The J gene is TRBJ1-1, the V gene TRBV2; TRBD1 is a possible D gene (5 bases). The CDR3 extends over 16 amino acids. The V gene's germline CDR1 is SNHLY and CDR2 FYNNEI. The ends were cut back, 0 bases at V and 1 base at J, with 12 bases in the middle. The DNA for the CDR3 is TGTGCCAGCAGTGAAGCGCACGGCGGGGCGAACACTGAAGCTTTCTTT. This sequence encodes CASSEAHGGANTEAFF.

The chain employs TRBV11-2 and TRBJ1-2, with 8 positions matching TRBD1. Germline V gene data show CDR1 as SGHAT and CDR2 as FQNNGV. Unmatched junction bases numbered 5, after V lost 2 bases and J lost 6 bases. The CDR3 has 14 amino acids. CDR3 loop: CASSLIGQGHGYTF. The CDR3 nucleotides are TGTGCCAGCAGCTTAATCGGACAGGGCCATGGCTACACCTTC. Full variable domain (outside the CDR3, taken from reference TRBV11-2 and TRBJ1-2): EAGVAQSPRYKIIEKRQSVAFWCNPISGHATLYWYQQILGQGPKLLIQFQNNGVVDDSQLPKDRFSAERLKGVDSTLKIQPAKLEDSAVYLCASSLIGQGHGYTFGSGTRLTVV.

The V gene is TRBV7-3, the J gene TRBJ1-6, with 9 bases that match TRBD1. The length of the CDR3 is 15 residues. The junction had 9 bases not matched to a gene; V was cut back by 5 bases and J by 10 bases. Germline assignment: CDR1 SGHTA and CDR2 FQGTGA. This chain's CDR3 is CASSQGTGKGSPLHF. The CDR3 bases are TGTGCCAGCAGCCAGGGGACAGGGAAAGGGTCACCCCTCCACTTT.